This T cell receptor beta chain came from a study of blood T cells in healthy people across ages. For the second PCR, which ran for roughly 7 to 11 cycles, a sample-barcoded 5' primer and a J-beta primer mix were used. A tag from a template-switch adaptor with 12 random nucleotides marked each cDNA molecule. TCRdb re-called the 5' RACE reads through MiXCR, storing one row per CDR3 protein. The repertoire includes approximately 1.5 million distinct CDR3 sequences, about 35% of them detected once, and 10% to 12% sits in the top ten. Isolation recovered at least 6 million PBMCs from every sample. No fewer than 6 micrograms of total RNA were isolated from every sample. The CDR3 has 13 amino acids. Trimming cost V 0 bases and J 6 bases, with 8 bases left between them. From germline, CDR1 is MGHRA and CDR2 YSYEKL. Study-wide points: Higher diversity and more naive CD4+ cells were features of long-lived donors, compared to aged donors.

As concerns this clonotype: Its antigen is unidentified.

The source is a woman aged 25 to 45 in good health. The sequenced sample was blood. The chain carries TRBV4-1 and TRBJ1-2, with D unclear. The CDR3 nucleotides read TGCGCCAGCAGCCAAGAAGTGCTCCATGGCTACACCTTC. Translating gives CASSQEVLHGYTF.